This is a list of T cell receptor beta chains from one sample in a study of naive and memory T cell subsets. TCRdb reprocessed the UMI-ligation and nested PCR reads via MiXCR and lists one record per CDR3 protein. The sample yields 150,000 or so distinct CDR3 sequences, over 20% seen once. The source material was naive CD4+ T cells from blood. All receptors come from a human donor in good health. Both conserved end residues are part of each CDR3. A D gene is named only where the DNA matches it firmly. The size entry is marked missing in some rows and otherwise reads once, few, many or a size class.

>TRBV5-6|NA|NA|12|TRBJ1-4
TGTGCCAGCAGCCAGGTTGGGGAAAAACTGTTTTTT
CASSQVGEKLFF
>TRBV19|TRBD2|many|19|TRBJ2-1
TGTGCCACTACAGTGGGGTATGGCGGGCGGGAGCGCTCGGTCGATGAGCAGTTCTTC
CATTVGYGGRERSVDEQFF
>TRBV14|TRBD1|NA|13|TRBJ1-1
TGTGCCAGCAGCCAAGGGGACAGAATTGAAGCTTTCTTT
CASSQGDRIEAFF
>TRBV11-2|NA|NA|14|TRBJ1-1
TGTGCCAGCAGCCTACTACAGGGAGTTGATAGAGCTTTCTTT
CASSLLQGVDRAFF
>TRBV15|TRBD2|few|16|TRBJ2-1
TGTGCCACCAGCAGAGTAACGGGACTAGCGGGCAAGCAGCAGTTCTTC
CATSRVTGLAGKQQFF
>TRBV7-9|TRBD2|many|16|TRBJ2-5
TGTGCCAGCAGCTTAGTAACTAGCGGAGCCCAAGAGACCCAGTACTTC
CASSLVTSGAQETQYF
>TRBV5-1|NA|NA|15|TRBJ2-3
TGCGCCAGCAGTCCGGGACAACCTAGCACAGATACGCAGTATTTT
CASSPGQPSTDTQYF
>TRBV27|TRBD2|many|17|TRBJ2-1
TGTGCCAGCAGCTCCACTCCCACTAGCGGGAGGGATTCGGAGCAGTTCTTC
CASSSTPTSGRDSEQFF
>TRBV20-1|TRBD1|NA|13|TRBJ2-7
TGCAGTGCGCGGACAGGGGGCGAGTACGAGCAGTACTTC
CSARTGGEYEQYF
>TRBV15|TRBD1|few|17|TRBJ2-6
TGTGCCACCAGCAGAGAAAGGGGGCTAGCTGGGGCCAACGTCCTGACTTTC
CATSRERGLAGANVLTF
>TRBV6-5|TRBD1|many|14|TRBJ2-2
TGTGCCAGCAGTGACAGGGTTCATTCCGGGGAGCTGTTTTTT
CASSDRVHSGELFF
>TRBV7-2|NA|NA|13|TRBJ1-5
TGTGCCAGCAGCTTAGTAACGGGTGAGCCCCAGCATTTT
CASSLVTGEPQHF
>TRBV6-5|NA|few|11|TRBJ2-4
TGTGCCAGCAAAAACGAAAACATTCAGTACTTC
CASKNENIQYF
>TRBV3-1|NA|NA|17|TRBJ2-2
TGTGCCAGCAGCCCAAAGTCCTTAGGAGCGAACACCGGGGAGCTGTTTTTT
CASSPKSLGANTGELFF
>TRBV7-6|NA|NA|13|TRBJ2-3
TGTGCCAGCAGCTTAGCGGAGGCAGATACGCAGTATTTT
CASSLAEADTQYF
>TRBV6-5|NA|NA|13|TRBJ1-1
TGTGCCAGCAGGCGGACACTGAACACTGAAGCTTTCTTT
CASRRTLNTEAFF
>TRBV10-3|TRBD1|few|15|TRBJ1-1
TGTGCCATCAGCCCGGGACAGGGGGCTTTCACTGAAGCTTTCTTT
CAISPGQGAFTEAFF
>TRBV6-5|NA|NA|14|TRBJ2-5
TGTGCCAGCAGTTACTCAAGGGTAGCAGAGACCCAGTACTTC
CASSYSRVAETQYF
>TRBV20-1|TRBD2|few|13|TRBJ2-3
TGCAGTGGTTATAGCGGGGGCACAGATACGCAGTATTTT
CSGYSGGTDTQYF
>TRBV2|TRBD1|few|16|TRBJ2-7
TGTGCCAGCAGTACCGGGACAGGGGCGAATTTAGGCGAGCAGTACTTC
CASSTGTGANLGEQYF
>TRBV3-1|TRBD1|few|15|TRBJ2-7
TGTGCCAGCCAACGCGGACAGGAATCAACCTACGAGCAGTACTTC
CASQRGQESTYEQYF
>TRBV12-3/TRBV12-4|TRBD2|few|19|TRBJ2-1
TGTGCCAGCAGTCCTCGTTGGTGGCGGGAGGGCTCGTTAACCAATGAGCAGTTCTTC
CASSPRWWREGSLTNEQFF
>TRBV29-1|TRBD1|NA|12|TRBJ1-1
TGCAGCGTGGACAGGGGAGTTACTGAAGCTTTCTTT
CSVDRGVTEAFF
>TRBV27|NA|NA|15|TRBJ2-1
TGTGCCAGCAGTCGCCCCCAAGCTTGGGGAAGTGAGCAGTTCTTC
CASSRPQAWGSEQFF
>TRBV2|NA|few|14|TRBJ2-1
TGTGCCAGCAGGCCGGGACTCGGATACAATGAGCAGTTCTTC
CASRPGLGYNEQFF
>TRBV7-9|NA|few|14|TRBJ1-2
TGTGCCAGCAGCTTAGCGGGAAAAACCTATGGCTACACCTTC
CASSLAGKTYGYTF
>TRBV5-1|NA|NA|15|TRBJ1-1
TGCGCCAGCAGCCCGACGAGGGGCGCGGTCACTGAAGCTTTCTTT
CASSPTRGAVTEAFF
>TRBV6-1|NA|many|13|TRBJ2-3
TGTGCCGGCTGTCTTCCTACTGGAGATACGCAGTATTTT
CAGCLPTGDTQYF
>TRBV29-1|NA|many|17|TRBJ2-4
TGCAGCGTTGATTCTAGGCCTGTTTTAATAATCAAAAACATTCAGTACTTC
CSVDSRPVLIIKNIQYF
>TRBV20-1|NA|NA|15|TRBJ2-5
TGCAGTGCTAGAGACTACCGGGCTACGGGGGAGACCCAGTACTTC
CSARDYRATGETQYF
>TRBV20-1|TRBD1|NA|14|TRBJ2-3
TGCAGTGCTAGGGGACAGGGTTCCGCAGATACGCAGTATTTT
CSARGQGSADTQYF
>TRBV2|NA|many|12|TRBJ1-2
TGTGCCAGCTCGTCTTCGGCGGATGGCTACACCTTC
CASSSSADGYTF
>TRBV5-1|TRBD2|few|16|TRBJ2-2
TGCGCCAGCAGCTTTCGAGGGAGGGCCGAAAGCGGGGAGCTGTTTTTT
CASSFRGRAESGELFF
>TRBV7-8|TRBD2|few|15|TRBJ2-7
TGTGCCAGCAGCTCGTTAGCGGGCGGGTTCTACGAGCAGTACTTC
CASSSLAGGFYEQYF
>TRBV2|NA|few|13|TRBJ1-6
TGTGCCAGCAGTGAATACCAAACAGGGCGCGATCACTTT
CASSEYQTGRDHF
>TRBV29-1|NA|few|11|TRBJ1-1
TGCAGCGTTCCGGCTGCCGCAGAAGCTTTCTTT
CSVPAAAEAFF
>TRBV6-6|NA|NA|16|TRBJ2-5
TGTGCCAGCGGGTATTCGACAGAAGGGTCGCAAGAGACCCAGTACTTC
CASGYSTEGSQETQYF
>TRBV7-3|TRBD1|NA|13|TRBJ2-5
TGTGCCAGCAGCCAAGGGACAGGGGAGACCCAGTACTTC
CASSQGTGETQYF
>TRBV6-5|NA|NA|13|TRBJ2-2
TGTGCCAGCAGGCGAGCGATAGGAGGGGAGCTGTTTTTT
CASRRAIGGELFF
>TRBV27|TRBD1|NA|14|TRBJ1-3
TGTGCCATTACAGGGGGCATCTCTGGAAACACCATATATTTT
CAITGGISGNTIYF
>TRBV6-2/TRBV6-3|NA|NA|13|TRBJ2-5
TGTGCCAGCAGTTACAAGGGCCCAGGGACCCAGTACTTC
CASSYKGPGTQYF
>TRBV7-2|NA|NA|15|TRBJ2-3
TGTGCCAGCAGCTTAGTACGGCGGGACACAGATACGCAGTATTTT
CASSLVRRDTDTQYF
>TRBV28|NA|NA|15|TRBJ2-7
TGTGCCAGCAGTTCCCTAGCGAAAAGCTCCTACGAGCAGTACTTC
CASSSLAKSSYEQYF
>TRBV12-3/TRBV12-4|NA|NA|13|TRBJ1-2
TGTGCCAGCAGTATATACAGAGGCGATGGCTACACCTTC
CASSIYRGDGYTF
>TRBV7-9|NA|many|13|TRBJ2-1
TGTGCCAGCAGCACCCAAGGATACAATGAGCAGTTCTTC
CASSTQGYNEQFF
>TRBV7-9|NA|few|17|TRBJ1-2
TGTGCCAGCAGCTTACTCCAGCGGGCCTCCCGGCACTATGGCTACACCTTC
CASSLLQRASRHYGYTF
>TRBV4-1|TRBD2|few|16|TRBJ2-1
TGCGCCAGCAGCCAAGCTCTAGCGGGAGTCTCCAATGAGCAGTTCTTC
CASSQALAGVSNEQFF
>TRBV5-1|TRBD1|few|19|TRBJ1-5
TGCGCCAGCACCTACATTGCGACAGGGGAAAGAGGTGGCAATCAGCCCCAGCATTTT
CASTYIATGERGGNQPQHF
>TRBV4-1|NA|NA|19|TRBJ2-7
NA
CASSQVLDKADNDNYEQYF